This TCR beta chain is from a study of blood T cells in healthy people across ages. J was trimmed by 5 bases and V by 3 bases; bases with no gene match: 3. CDR1 is DFQATT, CDR2 SNEGSKA, per germline (reference sequence). The CDR3 has 15 amino acids. A second PCR of about 7 to 12 cycles used a sample-barcoded 5' primer and a J-beta primer mix. TCRdb re-called the 5' RACE reads with MiXCR, one entry per CDR3 protein. The sample has approximately 680,000 distinct CDR3 sequences, about a third seen once; the top ten hold over 15%. Ten or more counts support this clonotype. The rearrangement uses TRBV20-1 and TRBJ2-1; TRBD2 agrees at 14 bases. This clonotype was obtained from a woman of 80 years or more in good health. Sequencing was done on a sample of blood. This chain's CDR3 is CSASPTSGGDNEQFF. Written as DNA, the CDR3 is TGCAGTGCTAGCCCGACTAGCGGGGGGGACAATGAGCAGTTCTTC.